Following are 4 T cell receptor beta chains from one sample sequenced in a study of T cells in Graves' hyperthyroidism and ophthalmopathy. RNA transcripts provided the source from which TCR beta CDR3 regions were amplified. The study used the HTBI primer set for a first-round RT-PCR of the TCR CDR3. TCRdb re-analysed the multiplex PCR reads in MiXCR, keeping a single row per CDR3 protein. The table lists roughly 240,000 distinct CDR3 sequences, approximately 25% of them singletons, with about a third in the top ten. Input material: blood. These receptors originate from a woman in her 40s with Graves' ophthalmopathy.

This clonotype was counted at least ten times. The chain uses TRBV7-3 and TRBJ2-2, with D possibly being TRBD1 (5 bases). CDR1 is SGHTA and CDR2 is FQGTGA in the germline V gene. The V end lost 4 bases, the J end lost 7 bases, and 10 bases lay between the germline ends. The CDR3 contains 13 residues. CDR3 DNA sequence: TGTGCCAGCAGCTCCATAGGGGACGGGGAGCTGTTTTTT. Translation gives CASSSIGDGELFF.

As concerns this clonotype: A read error may produce the germline difference seen at one junction end. The chain employs TRBV4-2 and TRBJ1-2; the D gene is possibly TRBD1 (5 bases). CDR1 and CDR2 (germline): LGHNA, YNFKEQ. CDR3 length: 16 residues. CDR3 loop: CASSQEQKGLAYGYSF. The CDR3 region has the DNA TGTGCCAGCAGCCAAGAACAAAAGGGGCTGGCCTATGGCTACAGCTTC.

The rearrangement joins TRBV7-8 to TRBJ1-5; no firm D call. V lost 5 bases and J lost 6, with 17 bases in between. The CDR3 extends over 15 amino acids. Germline V gene sequence: CDR1 SGHVS, CDR2 FQNEAQ. CDR3 loop: CASSPRRTDGQPQHF. The CDR3, as DNA: TGTGCCAGCAGCCCACGGCGTACCGACGGTCAGCCCCAGCATTTT. Looking up the rest from reference TRBV7-8 and TRBJ1-5 gives the full variable domain: GAGVSQSPRYKVAKRGQDVALRCDPISGHVSLFWYQQALGQGPEFLTYFQNEAQLDKSGLPSDRFFAERPEGSVSTLKIQRTQQEDSAVYLCASSPRRTDGQPQHFGDGTRLSIL.

This chain joins TRBV2 and TRBJ2-5; 8 bases align to TRBD2. The trim removed 9 bases at V and 5 bases at J, leaving 14 bases unmatched. The germline gives CDR1 SNHLY, CDR2 FYNNEI. CDR3 size: 15 residues. Here the CDR3 reads CASTETSVAGETQYF. DNA of the CDR3: TGTGCCAGTACCGAGACTAGCGTAGCGGGGGAGACCCAGTACTTC.